The T cell receptor (beta chain) under discussion was sequenced for a study of blood T cell repertoires in COVID-19. Study as a whole: There were acute and convalescent COVID-19 samples, and they came from the United States, Italy and Spain. In each case, the material was cDNA or gDNA derived from T cells, B-cell-depleted T cells, or PBMCs.

Germline V lookup: CDR1 SGHRS, CDR2 YFSETQ. There are 15 residues in the CDR3. The V and J ends lost 3 bases and 4 bases, in that order; junction bases with no gene match: 8. In the original processing: Amplification of reference gene primers provided the estimated nucleated cell counts. Here immunoSEQ multiplex PCR was the method, and the copy in TCRdb shows in-frame clones only, minus some. Clone size and V and J calls were adopted from that table, with D and trimming inferred from the DNA. The data contain under 20,000 clones, roughly 84% of them singletons. This clone showed up just a few times. This chain connects TRBV5-1 to TRBJ2-7; 9 bases line up with TRBD2. The source is a human donor with active COVID-19. The donor label of this sample is uncertain. The sample comprised peripheral blood. This CDR3 is CASSSGRTSAYEQYF. The CDR3 coding sequence is TGCGCCAGCAGCTCTGGGAGGACTAGCGCTTACGAGCAGTACTTC.